This T cell receptor beta chain comes out of a study of B cell selection in AIRE deficiency. Assay used: immunoSEQ multiplex PCR; TCRdb lists only in-frame clones, some missing. The table has about 25,000 clones, roughly 97% seen once; the top ten hold 0.2% to 0.25%. On this clone itself: Its specificity is unknown.

The length of the CDR3 is 16 residues. CDR1 is LNHNV, CDR2 YYDKDF, per germline (reference sequence). V trimming: 1 base; J trimming: 4 bases; junction bases outside the gene matches: 5. Conventional CD4 T cells were sorted as CD4+CD127+ cells. Overall study findings and caveats: CDR3s were shorter in shared Treg sequences, reflecting few non-templated nucleotide insertions. Approximately 30% of healthy-donor shared Treg TCRbeta sequences appeared in patient Tconv cells.

The sequencing input was conventional CD4+ T cells sorted from PBMCs. J is TRBJ2-5 and V is TRBV15; 11 positions agree with TRBD2. The TCR comes from a human donor with AIRE deficiency. CDR3 amino acids: CATSRALAGVGETQYF. The CDR3 coding sequence is TGTGCCACCAGCAGAGCACTAGCGGGAGTTGGAGAGACCCAGTACTTC.